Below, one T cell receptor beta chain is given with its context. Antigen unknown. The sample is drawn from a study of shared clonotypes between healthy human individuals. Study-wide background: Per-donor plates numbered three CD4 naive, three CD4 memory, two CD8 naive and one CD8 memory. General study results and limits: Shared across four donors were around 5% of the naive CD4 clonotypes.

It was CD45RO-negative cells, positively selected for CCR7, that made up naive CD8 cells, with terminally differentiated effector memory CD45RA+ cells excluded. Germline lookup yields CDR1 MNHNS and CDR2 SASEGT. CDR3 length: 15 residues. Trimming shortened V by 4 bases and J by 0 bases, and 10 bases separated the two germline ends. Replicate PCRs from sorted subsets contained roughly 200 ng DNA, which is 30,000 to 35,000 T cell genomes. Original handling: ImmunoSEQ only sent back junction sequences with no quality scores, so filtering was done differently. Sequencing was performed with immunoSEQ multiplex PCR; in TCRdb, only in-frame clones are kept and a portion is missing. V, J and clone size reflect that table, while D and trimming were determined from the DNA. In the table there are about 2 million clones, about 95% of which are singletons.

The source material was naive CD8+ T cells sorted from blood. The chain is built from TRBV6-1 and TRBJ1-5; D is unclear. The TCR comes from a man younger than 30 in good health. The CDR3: CASSGETYSNQPQHF. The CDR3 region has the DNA TGTGCCAGCAGTGGGGAGACTTATAGCAATCAGCCCCAGCATTTT.